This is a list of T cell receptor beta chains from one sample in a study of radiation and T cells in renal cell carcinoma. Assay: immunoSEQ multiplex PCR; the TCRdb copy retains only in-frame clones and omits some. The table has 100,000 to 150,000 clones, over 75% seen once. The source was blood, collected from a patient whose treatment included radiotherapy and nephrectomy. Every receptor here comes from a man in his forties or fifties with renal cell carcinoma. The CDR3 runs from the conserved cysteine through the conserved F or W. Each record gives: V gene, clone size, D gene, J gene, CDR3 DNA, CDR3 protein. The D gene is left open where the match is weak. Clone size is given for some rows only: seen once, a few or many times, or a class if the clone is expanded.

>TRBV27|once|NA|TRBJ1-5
TGTGCCAGCAGTCCCCAGGGTGGCAATCAGCCCCAGCATTTT
CASSPQGGNQPQHF
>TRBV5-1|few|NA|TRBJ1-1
TGCGCCAGCAGCTCGGGACAGAACACTGAAGCTTTCTTT
CASSSGQNTEAFF
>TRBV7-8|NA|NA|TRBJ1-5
TGTGCCAGCAGCTTACCAAAGATGGAGCAGCCCCAGCATTTT
CASSLPKMEQPQHF
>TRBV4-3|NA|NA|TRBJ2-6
TGCGCCAGCAGCCTCCGTCAACCGGGGGCCAACGTCCTGACTTTC
CASSLRQPGANVLTF
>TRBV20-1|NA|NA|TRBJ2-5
TGTAGTGCTATGCCGGGCGAGGACCAGTACTTC
CSAMPGEDQYF
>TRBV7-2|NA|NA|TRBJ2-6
TGTGCCAGCAGCTTAGTACGTGTCGCTGGGGCCAACGTCCTGACTTTC
CASSLVRVAGANVLTF
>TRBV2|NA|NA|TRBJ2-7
TGTGCCACCAGGGGCGGCGGGAGCGAGCAGTACTTC
CATRGGGSEQYF
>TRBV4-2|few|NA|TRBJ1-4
TGTGCCAGCAGCCAAGAGGGGCGGGCAGCTAATGAAAAACTGTTTTTT
CASSQEGRAANEKLFF
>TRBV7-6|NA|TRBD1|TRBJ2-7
TGTGCCAGCAGCTTAAGTACAGGGGCGAGCGAGCAGTACTTC
CASSLSTGASEQYF
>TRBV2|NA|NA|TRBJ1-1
TGTGCCAGCAGCCAAAACACTGAAGCTTTCTTT
CASSQNTEAFF
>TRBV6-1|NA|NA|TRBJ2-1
TGTGCCAGCATCTCGGACGGATACAATGAGCAGTTCTTC
CASISDGYNEQFF
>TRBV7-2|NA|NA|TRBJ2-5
TGTGCCAGCAGCTTATTGTCAGGTGTCGTGGGGACCCAGTACTTC
CASSLLSGVVGTQYF
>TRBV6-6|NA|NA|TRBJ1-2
TGTGCCAGCAGTCGCACTGGGGGGGGCTACACCTTC
CASSRTGGGYTF
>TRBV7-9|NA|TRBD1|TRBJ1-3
TGTGCCAGCAGCCGAGACAGGGGGCCACCCCTCTCTGGAAACACCATATATTTT
CASSRDRGPPLSGNTIYF
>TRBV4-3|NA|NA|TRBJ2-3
TGCGCCAGCAGCCAAGCGGGCAGGACTAGCACAGATACGCAGTATTTT
CASSQAGRTSTDTQYF
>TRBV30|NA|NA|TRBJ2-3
TGTGCCTGGAAACGCGGAGGGGGCGCCCCTAGCACAGATACGCAGTATTTT
CAWKRGGGAPSTDTQYF
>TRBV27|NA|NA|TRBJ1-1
TGTGCCAGCAGTTTATCATCCAGGGGAAGAGCTTTCTTT
CASSLSSRGRAFF
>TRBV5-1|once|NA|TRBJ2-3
TGCGCCAGCAGCTTGGGGGGGCTAGGGACAGATACGCAGTATTTT
CASSLGGLGTDTQYF
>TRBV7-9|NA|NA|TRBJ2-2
TGTGCCAGCAGCTTAGAATCGATTAACACCGGGGAGCTGTTTTTT
CASSLESINTGELFF
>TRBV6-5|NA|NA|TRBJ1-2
TGTGCCACAAAGGACGGTGGTTTCTATGGCTACACCTTC
CATKDGGFYGYTF
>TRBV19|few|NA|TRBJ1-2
TGTGCCAGTAGTACCGACAGCTCCTATAACTATGGCTACACCTTC
CASSTDSSYNYGYTF
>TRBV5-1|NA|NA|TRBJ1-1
TGCGCCAGCAGCTTGACAGGGAGGCCTGAAGCTTTCTTT
CASSLTGRPEAFF
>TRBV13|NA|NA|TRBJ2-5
TGTGCCAGCAGCTTAGTAGGAGGGCAAGAGACCCAGTACTTC
CASSLVGGQETQYF
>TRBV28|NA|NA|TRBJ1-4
TGTGCCAGCAGGAGTTCGAGTGAAAAACTGTTTTTT
CASRSSSEKLFF
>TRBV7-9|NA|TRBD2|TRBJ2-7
TGTGCCAGCAGCTTCCTACCTTCCAGGGACTACCTAAACGAGCAGTACTTC
CASSFLPSRDYLNEQYF
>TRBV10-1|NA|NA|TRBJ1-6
TGCGCCATTACGACCGCAAGCCCGCATTCACCCCTCCACTTT
CAITTASPHSPLHF
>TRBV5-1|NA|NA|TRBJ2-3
TGCGCCAGCAGCCCCCTAGAGGGGGCGGGGAGCACAGATACGCAGTATTTT
CASSPLEGAGSTDTQYF
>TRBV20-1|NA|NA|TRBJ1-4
TGCAGTGCAAGTCCCGAGGAAAAACTGTTTTTT
CSASPEEKLFF
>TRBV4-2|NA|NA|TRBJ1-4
TGTGCCAGCAGCCAAGTGACGACCGGGGACAACAGGGAAAAACTGTTTTTT
CASSQVTTGDNREKLFF
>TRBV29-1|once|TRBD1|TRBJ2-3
TGCAGCGTTGGGGCTCGTGAGACAGGGAAGCGTGCAGATACGCAGTATTTT
CSVGARETGKRADTQYF
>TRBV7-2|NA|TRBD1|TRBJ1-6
TGTGCCAGCAGCTTAGCGTCTCCCGGGACAGGGGCCCTCCACTTT
CASSLASPGTGALHF
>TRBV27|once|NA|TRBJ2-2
TGTGCCAGCAGTGTCGATGGAGCCGGGGAGCTGTTTTTT
CASSVDGAGELFF
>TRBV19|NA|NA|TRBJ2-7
TGTGCCAGTAGTATAGGACTGGGCAGCTACGAGCAGTACTTC
CASSIGLGSYEQYF
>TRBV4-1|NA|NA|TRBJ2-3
TGCGCCAGCAGCTTCCCGGGGGGCAGGCCATCTAGCACAGATACGCAGTATTTT
CASSFPGGRPSSTDTQYF
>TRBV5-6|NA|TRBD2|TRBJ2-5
TGTGCCAGCAGCGGCGGGGGAGGGGAGACCCAGTACTTC
CASSGGGGETQYF
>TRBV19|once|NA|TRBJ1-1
TGTGCCAGTACCCCCTTGATTGTGAACACTGAAGCTTTCTTT
CASTPLIVNTEAFF
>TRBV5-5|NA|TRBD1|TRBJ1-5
TGTGCCAGCAGCCACGGGACAGCCGATCAGCCCCAGCATTTT
CASSHGTADQPQHF
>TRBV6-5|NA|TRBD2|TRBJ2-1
TGTGCCAGCAGTTACGCGGGAGGGCCTTATGGTGAGCAGTTCTTC
CASSYAGGPYGEQFF
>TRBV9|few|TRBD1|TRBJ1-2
TGTGCCAGCAGCGTAGCTAGGGACAGTAACTATGGCTACACCTTC
CASSVARDSNYGYTF
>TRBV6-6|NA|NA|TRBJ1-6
TGTGCCAGCATTAAACAGGGTGCGAATTCACCCCTCCACTTT
CASIKQGANSPLHF
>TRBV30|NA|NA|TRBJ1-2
TGTGCCGTACGGAGCAGGGATCATGGCTACACCTTC
CAVRSRDHGYTF
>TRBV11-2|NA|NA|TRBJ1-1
TGTGCCAGCAGCTCACAAACAGGGTTGGGTACTGAAGCTTTCTTT
CASSSQTGLGTEAFF
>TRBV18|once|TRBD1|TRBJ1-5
TGTGCCAGCTCATCCAGGCAGGGGGAAAATCAGCCCCAGCATTTT
CASSSRQGENQPQHF
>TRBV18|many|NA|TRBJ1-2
TGTGCCAGCTCCGGCGCTAACTATGGCTACACCTTC
CASSGANYGYTF
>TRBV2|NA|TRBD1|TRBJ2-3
TGTGCCAGCAGTTTGGACAGGGGGCGAGCAGATACGCAGTATTTT
CASSLDRGRADTQYF
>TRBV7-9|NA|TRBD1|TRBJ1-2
TGTGCCAGCAGAAATCTACAGGGGCGTGTTACGGGCTACACCTTC
CASRNLQGRVTGYTF
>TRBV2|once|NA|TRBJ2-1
TGTGCCAGCAGCGAGCTAGGGTCCCAGTACAATGAGCAGTTCTTC
CASSELGSQYNEQFF
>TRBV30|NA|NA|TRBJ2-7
TGTGCCTGGAACTTTCAGGGCGGCGAGCAGTACTTC
CAWNFQGGEQYF
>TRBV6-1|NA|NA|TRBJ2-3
TGTGCCAGCAGTGCCAAACCAAGGGGAGATACGCAGTATTTT
CASSAKPRGDTQYF
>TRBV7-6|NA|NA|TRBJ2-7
TGTGCCAGCAGCTTAGGGGGACATGGAAGCTCCTACGAGCAGTACTTC
CASSLGGHGSSYEQYF
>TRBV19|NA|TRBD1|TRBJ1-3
TGTGCCAGTAGCGGGACAGGTGGAAACACCATATATTTT
CASSGTGGNTIYF
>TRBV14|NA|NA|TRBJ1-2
TGTGCCAGCAGCCAAGAAGAGGGCTATGGCTACACCTTC
CASSQEEGYGYTF
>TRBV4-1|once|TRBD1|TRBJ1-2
TGCGCCAGCAGCCTCTATGACAGGGCGGAGGGCTACACCTTC
CASSLYDRAEGYTF
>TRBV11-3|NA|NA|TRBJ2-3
TGTGCCAGCAGCGGAGATGGTAACCTCCACACAGATACGCAGTATTTT
CASSGDGNLHTDTQYF
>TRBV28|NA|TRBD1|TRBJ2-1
TGTGCCAGCACGAGGACAGGGTCATTGGGAATGAAGCAGTTCTTC
CASTRTGSLGMKQFF
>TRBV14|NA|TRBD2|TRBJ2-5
TGTGCCAGCAGCCAAGACGGCCCTATGGCGGGAGGGGAGACCCAGTACTTC
CASSQDGPMAGGETQYF
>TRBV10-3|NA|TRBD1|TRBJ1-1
TGTGCCATCAGTGAAAGGGGGCTATATGGGACTGAAGCTTTCTTT
CAISERGLYGTEAFF